A selection of T cell receptor beta chains follows, all from one sample in a study of T cells after yellow fever vaccination. MiXCR, run by TCRdb on the 5' RACE reads, gives a single entry per CDR3 protein. This sample has a few hundred thousand distinct CDR3 sequences, with less than 9% found just once. The sample here was CD4+ T cells sorted from PBMCs, taken 15 days after the yellow fever booster vaccination. The receptor set was obtained from a man younger than 45 who received the YFV17D yellow fever vaccine. CDR3s include the opening cysteine and the closing phenylalanine or tryptophan. A D gene is named only where the DNA matches it firmly. Clone size, where shown, is once, few, many, or a class for clones that have expanded.

v_gene: TRBV5-1; d_gene: TRBD2; abundance: -; j_gene: TRBJ2-5; CDR3aa: CASSLGTGGPKTQYF; CDR3nt: TGCGCCAGCAGCTTGGGTACGGGAGGGCCGAAGACCCAGTACTTC
v_gene: TRBV12-3/TRBV12-4; d_gene: -; abundance: few; j_gene: TRBJ2-1; CDR3aa: CASVMGTSYNNEQFF; CDR3nt: TGTGCCAGCGTCATGGGGACTTCATATAACAATGAGCAGTTCTTC
v_gene: TRBV7-3; d_gene: TRBD2; abundance: many; j_gene: TRBJ2-2; CDR3aa: CASSLSGRAGELFF; CDR3nt: TGTGCCAGCAGCCTCTCAGGGAGGGCCGGGGAGCTGTTTTTT
v_gene: TRBV7-2; d_gene: -; abundance: -; j_gene: TRBJ2-1; CDR3aa: CASSWAVEDEQFF; CDR3nt: TGTGCCAGCAGCTGGGCGGTAGAGGATGAGCAGTTCTTC
v_gene: TRBV5-1; d_gene: -; abundance: -; j_gene: TRBJ1-1; CDR3aa: CASSARDLAPNTEAFF; CDR3nt: TGCGCCAGCAGCGCCCGGGACCTAGCCCCGAACACTGAAGCTTTCTTT
v_gene: TRBV20-1; d_gene: -; abundance: many; j_gene: TRBJ2-2; CDR3aa: CSAREHATGELFF; CDR3nt: TGCAGTGCTAGAGAACACGCCACCGGGGAGCTGTTTTTT
v_gene: TRBV7-9; d_gene: TRBD2; abundance: few; j_gene: TRBJ2-1; CDR3aa: CASSVPLAGSYNEQFF; CDR3nt: TGTGCCAGCAGCGTACCTCTAGCGGGCTCCTACAATGAGCAGTTCTTC
v_gene: TRBV11-2; d_gene: TRBD1; abundance: -; j_gene: TRBJ2-7; CDR3aa: CASSLKGALVSYEQYF; CDR3nt: TGTGCCAGCAGCTTAAAGGGGGCATTGGTCTCCTACGAGCAGTACTTC
v_gene: TRBV12-3/TRBV12-4; d_gene: TRBD2; abundance: many; j_gene: TRBJ2-2; CDR3aa: CASSLGTRTTGELFF; CDR3nt: TGTGCCAGCAGTTTAGGGACTAGGACCACCGGGGAGCTGTTTTTT
v_gene: TRBV14; d_gene: -; abundance: few; j_gene: TRBJ1-1; CDR3aa: CASSPTGKRNTEAFF; CDR3nt: TGTGCCAGCAGCCCGACAGGTAAACGGAACACTGAAGCTTTCTTT
v_gene: TRBV20-1; d_gene: -; abundance: many; j_gene: TRBJ2-2; CDR3aa: CSATGLSTGELFF; CDR3nt: TGCAGTGCCACAGGGTTGAGCACCGGGGAGCTGTTTTTT
v_gene: TRBV20-1; d_gene: -; abundance: many; j_gene: TRBJ1-3; CDR3aa: CSARDSGNGNTIYF; CDR3nt: TGCAGTGCTAGAGATTCAGGGAACGGAAACACCATATATTTT
v_gene: TRBV7-8; d_gene: -; abundance: -; j_gene: TRBJ2-7; CDR3aa: CASSLQARAGWWYEQYF; CDR3nt: TGTGCCAGCAGCTTACAGGCTCGGGCAGGGTGGTGGTACGAGCAGTACTTC
v_gene: TRBV10-3; d_gene: -; abundance: few; j_gene: TRBJ2-5; CDR3aa: CATLAAVQETQYF; CDR3nt: TGTGCCACCCTCGCGGCGGTCCAAGAGACCCAGTACTTC
v_gene: TRBV12-3/TRBV12-4; d_gene: -; abundance: -; j_gene: TRBJ2-2; CDR3aa: CASNPLLDSVELFF; CDR3nt: TGTGCCAGCAATCCACTCTTGGATTCCGTGGAGCTGTTTTTT
v_gene: TRBV12-3/TRBV12-4; d_gene: TRBD1; abundance: many; j_gene: TRBJ2-7; CDR3aa: CASTRDRFGYEQYF; CDR3nt: TGTGCCAGCACCCGGGACAGGTTCGGCTACGAGCAGTACTTC
v_gene: TRBV27; d_gene: -; abundance: -; j_gene: TRBJ1-5; CDR3aa: CASTPSGRPNQPQHF; CDR3nt: TGTGCCAGTACGCCAAGCGGCAGGCCCAATCAGCCCCAGCATTTT
v_gene: TRBV29-1; d_gene: -; abundance: -; j_gene: TRBJ2-1; CDR3aa: CSVSPHVRGDEQFF; CDR3nt: TGCAGCGTTTCTCCTCACGTCAGGGGTGATGAGCAGTTCTTC
v_gene: TRBV28; d_gene: -; abundance: many; j_gene: TRBJ2-7; CDR3aa: CASSLVKGAEQYF; CDR3nt: TGTGCCAGCAGTTTAGTAAAGGGTGCCGAGCAGTACTTC
v_gene: TRBV12-3/TRBV12-4; d_gene: TRBD1; abundance: -; j_gene: TRBJ2-5; CDR3aa: CASSPRDRGKETQYF; CDR3nt: TGTGCCAGCAGTCCACGGGACAGGGGGAAAGAGACCCAGTACTTC
v_gene: TRBV11-1; d_gene: -; abundance: few; j_gene: TRBJ2-1; CDR3aa: CASSFNDRVADSYNEQFF; CDR3nt: TGTGCCAGCAGCTTCAATGACCGCGTTGCGGACTCCTACAATGAGCAGTTCTTC
v_gene: TRBV18; d_gene: TRBD2; abundance: -; j_gene: TRBJ2-1; CDR3aa: CASSPPIAGAPPPYNEQFF; CDR3nt: TGTGCCAGCTCACCACCGATAGCGGGGGCCCCACCCCCCTACAATGAGCAGTTCTTC
v_gene: TRBV18; d_gene: -; abundance: few; j_gene: TRBJ2-2; CDR3aa: CASSPNRDNTGELFF; CDR3nt: TGTGCCAGCTCACCGAACAGGGATAACACCGGGGAGCTGTTTTTT
v_gene: TRBV2; d_gene: -; abundance: many; j_gene: TRBJ2-1; CDR3aa: CASSAPGIHNEQFF; CDR3nt: TGTGCCAGCAGTGCACCCGGGATCCACAATGAGCAGTTCTTC
v_gene: TRBV5-1; d_gene: TRBD2; abundance: few; j_gene: TRBJ2-3; CDR3aa: CASETSGSSDTQYF; CDR3nt: TGCGCCAGTGAGACTAGCGGGAGCTCAGATACGCAGTATTTT
v_gene: TRBV6-2/TRBV6-3; d_gene: TRBD1; abundance: many; j_gene: TRBJ2-4; CDR3aa: CASRTGPMTHF; CDR3nt: TGTGCCAGCAGGACAGGGCCTATGACCCACTTC
v_gene: TRBV7-8; d_gene: TRBD2; abundance: -; j_gene: TRBJ2-7; CDR3aa: CASSRPGLAGVAYEQYF; CDR3nt: TGTGCCAGCAGCCGGCCGGGACTAGCGGGGGTGGCCTACGAGCAGTACTTC
v_gene: TRBV27; d_gene: TRBD1; abundance: few; j_gene: TRBJ2-7; CDR3aa: CASSPAGQGAYEQYF; CDR3nt: TGTGCCAGCAGTCCCGCCGGACAGGGAGCGTACGAGCAGTACTTC
v_gene: TRBV4-3; d_gene: -; abundance: -; j_gene: TRBJ1-4; CDR3aa: CASSQNRANEKLFF; CDR3nt: TGCGCCAGCAGCCAAAACAGGGCTAATGAAAAACTGTTTTTT
v_gene: TRBV19; d_gene: -; abundance: once; j_gene: TRBJ2-1; CDR3aa: CASSIGGTPYNEQFF; CDR3nt: TGTGCCAGTAGTATTGGGGGGACTCCCTACAATGAGCAGTTCTTC
v_gene: TRBV7-9; d_gene: -; abundance: many; j_gene: TRBJ1-6; CDR3aa: CASSLVRVLSSPLHF; CDR3nt: TGTGCCAGCAGCTTGGTCAGAGTGTTGAGTTCACCCCTCCACTTT
v_gene: TRBV4-3; d_gene: -; abundance: many; j_gene: TRBJ2-2; CDR3aa: CASSQVLPTNTGELFF; CDR3nt: TGCGCCAGCAGCCAAGTCCTCCCCACGAACACCGGGGAGCTGTTTTTT
v_gene: TRBV5-1; d_gene: TRBD1; abundance: -; j_gene: TRBJ2-5; CDR3aa: CASSFTGDVRAGETQYF; CDR3nt: TGCGCCAGCAGCTTCACAGGGGATGTGAGAGCCGGAGAGACCCAGTACTTC
v_gene: TRBV5-6; d_gene: TRBD2; abundance: few; j_gene: TRBJ2-1; CDR3aa: CASSFSGRAVFREQFF; CDR3nt: TGTGCCAGCAGCTTTAGCGGGAGGGCGGTCTTTAGGGAGCAGTTCTTC
v_gene: TRBV29-1; d_gene: -; abundance: -; j_gene: TRBJ1-4; CDR3aa: CSVEDLGRVCATNEKLFF; CDR3nt: TGCAGCGTTGAAGATCTGGGCCGGGTTTGTGCAACTAATGAAAAACTGTTTTTT
v_gene: TRBV12-3/TRBV12-4; d_gene: -; abundance: -; j_gene: TRBJ1-1; CDR3aa: CASSLGTTVSFF; CDR3nt: TGTGCCAGCAGTTTAGGAACCACAGTTAGCTTCTTT
v_gene: TRBV11-2; d_gene: -; abundance: many; j_gene: TRBJ2-7; CDR3aa: CASSPQRFYEQYF; CDR3nt: TGTGCCAGCAGCCCTCAGCGGTTCTACGAGCAGTACTTC
v_gene: TRBV5-1; d_gene: -; abundance: few; j_gene: TRBJ2-6; CDR3aa: CASSLAQGSGANVLTF; CDR3nt: TGCGCCAGCAGCTTGGCACAGGGTTCTGGGGCCAACGTCCTGACTTTC
v_gene: TRBV7-2; d_gene: -; abundance: few; j_gene: TRBJ2-4; CDR3aa: CASSLRERGNIQYF; CDR3nt: TGTGCCAGCAGCTTACGGGAGAGGGGAAACATTCAGTACTTC
v_gene: TRBV7-8; d_gene: -; abundance: many; j_gene: TRBJ1-2; CDR3aa: CASSPTEANYGYTF; CDR3nt: TGTGCCAGCAGCCCGACAGAAGCTAACTATGGCTACACCTTC
v_gene: TRBV20-1; d_gene: -; abundance: -; j_gene: TRBJ2-3; CDR3aa: CCASRLSGSTDTQYF; CDR3nt: TGCTGTGCTAGCCGTCTGAGCGGGAGCACAGATACGCAGTATTTT
v_gene: TRBV20-1; d_gene: -; abundance: -; j_gene: TRBJ2-1; CDR3aa: CSARRSSYNEQFF; CDR3nt: TGCAGTGCGCGCCGGAGCTCCTACAATGAGCAGTTCTTC
v_gene: TRBV7-2; d_gene: -; abundance: few; j_gene: TRBJ1-2; CDR3aa: CASSPPGDGLWLGTF; CDR3nt: TGTGCCAGCAGCCCCCCCGGGGACGGGCTATGGCTTGGCACCTTC
v_gene: TRBV2; d_gene: TRBD2; abundance: many; j_gene: TRBJ2-3; CDR3aa: CAGGLVQREAQYF; CDR3nt: TGTGCCGGAGGACTAGTGCAGAGGGAGGCGCAGTATTTT
v_gene: TRBV13; d_gene: TRBD2; abundance: few; j_gene: TRBJ2-7; CDR3aa: CASSLTSGTYSYEQYF; CDR3nt: TGTGCCAGCAGCTTGACTAGCGGGACTTATAGCTACGAGCAGTACTTC
v_gene: TRBV5-1; d_gene: -; abundance: many; j_gene: TRBJ2-4; CDR3aa: CASGQGFPGTKNIQYF; CDR3nt: TGCGCCAGCGGACAAGGGTTCCCAGGAACCAAAAACATTCAGTACTTC
v_gene: TRBV7-2; d_gene: -; abundance: many; j_gene: TRBJ2-6; CDR3aa: CASSFPRSSGANVLTF; CDR3nt: TGTGCCAGCAGCTTCCCCCGGAGCTCTGGGGCCAACGTCCTGACTTTC
v_gene: TRBV19; d_gene: -; abundance: -; j_gene: TRBJ1-1; CDR3aa: CASNSAGMDTEAFF; CDR3nt: TGTGCCAGTAATTCCGCGGGTATGGACACTGAAGCTTTCTTT
v_gene: TRBV18; d_gene: -; abundance: many; j_gene: TRBJ2-5; CDR3aa: CASSPSETQYF; CDR3nt: TGTGCCAGCTCACCTTCAGAGACCCAGTACTTC
v_gene: TRBV6-5; d_gene: -; abundance: -; j_gene: TRBJ2-3; CDR3aa: CASSYSQGPIGDTQYF; CDR3nt: TGTGCCAGCAGTTACTCCCAAGGCCCCATCGGAGATACGCAGTATTTT
v_gene: TRBV15; d_gene: TRBD1; abundance: few; j_gene: TRBJ1-5; CDR3aa: CATSRDWTGGQPQHF; CDR3nt: TGTGCCACCAGCAGAGACTGGACAGGGGGACAGCCCCAGCATTTT
v_gene: TRBV5-1; d_gene: -; abundance: -; j_gene: TRBJ2-1; CDR3aa: CASRPRVGSSYNEQFF; CDR3nt: TGCGCCAGCAGACCCCGGGTCGGTAGCTCCTACAATGAGCAGTTCTTC
v_gene: TRBV5-1; d_gene: -; abundance: many; j_gene: TRBJ2-1; CDR3aa: CASIPLDRDNEQFF; CDR3nt: TGCGCCAGCATCCCCCTGGACAGAGACAATGAGCAGTTCTTC
v_gene: TRBV5-1; d_gene: -; abundance: few; j_gene: TRBJ1-2; CDR3aa: CASSLEDTIYGYTF; CDR3nt: TGCGCCAGCAGCTTGGAGGACACCATCTATGGCTACACCTTC
v_gene: TRBV7-8; d_gene: TRBD2; abundance: -; j_gene: TRBJ2-1; CDR3aa: CASRRSRGGHEQFF; CDR3nt: TGTGCCAGCAGAAGGAGTCGCGGGGGACATGAGCAGTTCTTC
v_gene: TRBV7-9; d_gene: TRBD1; abundance: many; j_gene: TRBJ1-1; CDR3aa: CASSSADRVAFF; CDR3nt: TGTGCCAGCAGCTCTGCGGACAGGGTTGCTTTCTTT
v_gene: TRBV5-1; d_gene: TRBD2; abundance: many; j_gene: TRBJ2-4; CDR3aa: CASSTLTSGMADIQYF; CDR3nt: TGCGCCAGCAGCACCCTGACTAGCGGGATGGCGGACATTCAGTACTTC
v_gene: TRBV7-2; d_gene: -; abundance: few; j_gene: TRBJ2-3; CDR3aa: CASSRAGPTDTQYF; CDR3nt: TGTGCCAGCAGCCGTGCGGGGCCGACAGATACGCAGTATTTT